This T cell receptor (beta chain) was recorded in a study of beta chain features in type 1 diabetes. The table lists this clone with a few counts. The sequenced template was cDNA made from the entire isolated RNA. Approximately 3.5 million reads, on average, came from each naive, central memory and regulatory T cell sample. The protocol was immunoSEQ multiplex PCR, while the TCRdb copy is restricted to in-frame clones and leaves out a portion. The sample yields some 230,000 clones, about 9.3% seen once. V lost 6 bases, J lost 6 bases, and 6 bases stayed unmatched. There are 15 residues in the CDR3. The germline V gene has CDR1 MRHNA and CDR2 SNTAGT. One heparinised draw, averaging about 110 mL, was taken per donor.

The sequence was collected from a woman aged 18-29 years in good health. The chain employs TRBV6-4 and TRBJ2-2; 11 bases match TRBD2. The material sequenced was naive CD4+ T cells from blood. The CDR3 DNA follows: TGTGCCAGCAGGATACTAGCGGGAGTATCCGGGGAGCTGTTTTTT. This encodes CASRILAGVSGELFF.